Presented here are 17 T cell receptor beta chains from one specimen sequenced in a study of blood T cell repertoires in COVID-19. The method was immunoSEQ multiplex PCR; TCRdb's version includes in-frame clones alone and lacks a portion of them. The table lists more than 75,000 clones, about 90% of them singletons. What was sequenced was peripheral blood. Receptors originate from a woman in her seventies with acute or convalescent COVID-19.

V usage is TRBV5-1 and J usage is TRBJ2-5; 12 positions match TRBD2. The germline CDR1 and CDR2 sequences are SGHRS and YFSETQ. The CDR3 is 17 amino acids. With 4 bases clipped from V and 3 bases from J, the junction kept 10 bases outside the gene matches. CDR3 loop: CASSPEGASGGEETQYF. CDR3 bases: TGCGCCAGCAGCCCAGAAGGGGCTAGCGGGGGGGAAGAGACCCAGTACTTC.

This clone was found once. The CDR3: CASSLGAAGADTQYF. The CDR3 bases are TGTGCCAGCAGCTTAGGCGCGGCTGGAGCAGATACGCAGTATTTT. The chain combines TRBV11-3 with TRBJ2-3, with D unresolved. CDR3 length: 15 residues. V was clipped by 1 base and J by 4 bases, with 12 bases between them. CDR1 and CDR2 (germline): SGHNT, YENEEA. The full variable domain, its missing parts supplied by reference TRBV11-3 and TRBJ2-3, is EAGVVQSPRYKIIEKKQPVAFWCNPISGHNTLYWYLQNLGQGPELLIRYENEEAVDDSQLPKDRFSAERLKGVDSTLKIQPAELGDSAVYLCASSLGAAGADTQYFGPGTRLTVL.

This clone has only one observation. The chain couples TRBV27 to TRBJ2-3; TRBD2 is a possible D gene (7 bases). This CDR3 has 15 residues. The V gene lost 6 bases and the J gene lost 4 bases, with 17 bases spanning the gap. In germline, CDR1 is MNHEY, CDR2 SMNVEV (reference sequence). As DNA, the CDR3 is TGTGCCAGCAGACCGACTAGCAGGGGTCCAGATACGCAGTATTTT. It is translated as CASRPTSRGPDTQYF.

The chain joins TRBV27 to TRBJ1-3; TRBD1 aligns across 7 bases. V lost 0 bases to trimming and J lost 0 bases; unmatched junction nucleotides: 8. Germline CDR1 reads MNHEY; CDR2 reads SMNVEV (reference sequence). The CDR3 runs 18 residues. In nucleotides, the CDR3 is TGTGCCAGCAGTTTATCGGCCGGGACAGCCTTCTCTGGAAACACCATATATTTT. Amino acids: CASSLSAGTAFSGNTIYF.

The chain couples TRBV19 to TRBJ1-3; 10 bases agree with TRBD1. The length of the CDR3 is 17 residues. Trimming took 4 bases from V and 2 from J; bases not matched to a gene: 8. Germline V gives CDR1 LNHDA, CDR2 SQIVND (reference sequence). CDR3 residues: CASSRDRGVETGNTIYF. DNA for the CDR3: TGTGCCAGTAGTAGGGACAGGGGCGTGGAGACTGGAAACACCATATATTTT.

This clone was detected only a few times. Here the CDR3 DNA reads TGTGCCAGCAGTAGCGCGAGGGAGCAGTACTTC. It codes for CASSSAREQYF. This chain connects TRBV2 to TRBJ2-7; D uncertain. Germline assignment: CDR1 SNHLY and CDR2 FYNNEI. Deletions cut 5 bases from V and 7 bases from J, with 9 bases between. The CDR3 runs to 11 residues. The full variable domain, with the rest looked up from reference TRBV2 and TRBJ2-7, is EPEVTQTPSHQVTQMGQEVILRCVPISNHLYFYWYRQILGQKVEFLVSFYNNEISEKSEIFDDQFSVERPDGSNFTLKIRSTKLEDSAMYFCASSSAREQYFGPGTRLTVT.

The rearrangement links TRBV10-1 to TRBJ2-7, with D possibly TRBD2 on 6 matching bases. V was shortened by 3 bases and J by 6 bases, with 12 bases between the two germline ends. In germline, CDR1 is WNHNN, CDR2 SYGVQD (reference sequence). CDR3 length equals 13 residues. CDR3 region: CASSERGVGEQYF. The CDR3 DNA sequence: TGCGCCAGCAGTGAACGCGGGGTTGGCGAGCAGTACTTC.

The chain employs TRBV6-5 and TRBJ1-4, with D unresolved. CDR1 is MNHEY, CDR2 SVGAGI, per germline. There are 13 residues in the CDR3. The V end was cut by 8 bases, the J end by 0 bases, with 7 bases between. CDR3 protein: CASRVSTNEKLFF. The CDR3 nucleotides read TGTGCCAGCCGCGTCTCAACTAATGAAAAACTGTTTTTT.

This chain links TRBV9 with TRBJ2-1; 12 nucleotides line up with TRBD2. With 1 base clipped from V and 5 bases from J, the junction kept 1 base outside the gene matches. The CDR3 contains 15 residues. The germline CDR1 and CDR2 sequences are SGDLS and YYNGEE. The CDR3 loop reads CASSVTSGGNNEQFF. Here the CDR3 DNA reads TGTGCCAGCAGCGTAACTAGCGGGGGGAACAATGAGCAGTTCTTC. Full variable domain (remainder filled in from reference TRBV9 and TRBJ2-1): DSGVTQTPKHLITATGQRVTLRCSPRSGDLSVYWYQQSLDQGLQFLIQYYNGEERAKGNILERFSAQQFPDLHSELNLSSLELGDSALYFCASSVTSGGNNEQFFGPGTRLTVL.

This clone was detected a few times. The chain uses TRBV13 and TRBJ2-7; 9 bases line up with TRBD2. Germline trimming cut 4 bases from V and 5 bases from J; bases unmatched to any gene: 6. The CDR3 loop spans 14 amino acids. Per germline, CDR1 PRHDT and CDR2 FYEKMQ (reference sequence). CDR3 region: CASSSGLAPNEQYF. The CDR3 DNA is TGTGCCAGCAGCTCCGGACTAGCGCCGAACGAGCAGTACTTC.

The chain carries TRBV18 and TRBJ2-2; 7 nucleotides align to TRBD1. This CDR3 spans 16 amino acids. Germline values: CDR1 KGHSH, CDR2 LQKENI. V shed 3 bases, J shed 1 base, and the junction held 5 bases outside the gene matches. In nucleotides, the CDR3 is TGTGCCAGCTCACCTTACAGGGGCCAGAACACCGGGGAGCTGTTTTTT. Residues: CASSPYRGQNTGELFF.

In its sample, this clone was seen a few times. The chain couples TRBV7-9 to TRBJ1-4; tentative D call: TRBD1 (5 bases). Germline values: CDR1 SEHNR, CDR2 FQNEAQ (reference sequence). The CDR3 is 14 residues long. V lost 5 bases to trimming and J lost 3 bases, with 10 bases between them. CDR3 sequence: CASSPWGANEKLFF. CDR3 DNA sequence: TGTGCCAGCAGCCCCTGGGGGGCTAATGAAAAACTGTTTTTT.

The CDR3 nucleotides read TGTGCCAGCAGCCAAGAGGGACTTTCACCCCTCCACTTT. Its protein is CASSQEGLSPLHF. The V gene is TRBV3-1 (or the pseudogene TRBV3-2), the J gene TRBJ1-6; D may be TRBD1 (5 bases). V was shortened by 0 bases and J by 9 bases, with 6 bases between the two germline ends. The V gene's germline CDR1 is LGHDT and CDR2 YNNKEL (reference sequence). This CDR3 is built from 13 residues.

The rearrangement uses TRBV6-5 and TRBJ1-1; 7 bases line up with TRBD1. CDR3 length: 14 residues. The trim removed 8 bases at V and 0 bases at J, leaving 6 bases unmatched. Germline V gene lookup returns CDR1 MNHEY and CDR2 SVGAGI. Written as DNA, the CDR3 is TGTGCCAGCCGGGGGACAGACATGAACACTGAAGCTTTCTTT. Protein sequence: CASRGTDMNTEAFF.

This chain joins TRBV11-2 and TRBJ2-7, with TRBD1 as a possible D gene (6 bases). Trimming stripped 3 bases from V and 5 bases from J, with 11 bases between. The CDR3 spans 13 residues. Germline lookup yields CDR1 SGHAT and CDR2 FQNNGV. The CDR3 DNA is TGTGCCAGCAGCTTTTACAGGGCGGACGAGCAGTACTTC. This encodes CASSFYRADEQYF. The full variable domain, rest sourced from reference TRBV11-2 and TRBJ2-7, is EAGVAQSPRYKIIEKRQSVAFWCNPISGHATLYWYQQILGQGPKLLIQFQNNGVVDDSQLPKDRFSAERLKGVDSTLKIQPAKLEDSAVYLCASSFYRADEQYFGPGTRLTVT.

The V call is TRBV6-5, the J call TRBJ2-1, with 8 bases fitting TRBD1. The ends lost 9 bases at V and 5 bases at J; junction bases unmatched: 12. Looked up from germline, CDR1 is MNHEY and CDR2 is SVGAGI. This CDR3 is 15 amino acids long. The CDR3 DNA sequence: TGTGCCAGTACCCGGGACAGGTGGAAAGACAATGAGCAGTTCTTC. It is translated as CASTRDRWKDNEQFF.

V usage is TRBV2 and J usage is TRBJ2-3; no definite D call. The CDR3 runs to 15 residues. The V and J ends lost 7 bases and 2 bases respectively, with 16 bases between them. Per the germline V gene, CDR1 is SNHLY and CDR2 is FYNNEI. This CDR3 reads CASINSPGPTDTQYF. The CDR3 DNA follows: TGTGCCAGCATTAACTCCCCGGGTCCCACAGATACGCAGTATTTT.